This T cell receptor beta chain was captured in a study of technical replicates of blood from several donors. V lost 1 base and J 7 bases, leaving 11 bases between the germline ends. The length of the CDR3 is 13 residues. Per germline, CDR1 SGHNT and CDR2 YYREEE (reference sequence). Clones were read by immunoSEQ multiplex PCR, and TCRdb kept only the in-frame ones, dropping some. This sample has 55,000 to 65,000 clones; 93% occur once, and the top ten carry around 4.2%. This sequence originates from a human donor in good health. Some clones in this sample may be carry-over from other donors' samples. The chain carries TRBV5-4 and TRBJ1-1; D remains ambiguous. Sequencing was done on a sample of PBMCs. DNA of the CDR3: TGTGCCAGCAGCTTGCTCAGTTACAGTGAAGCTTTCTTT. Protein: CASSLLSYSEAFF.